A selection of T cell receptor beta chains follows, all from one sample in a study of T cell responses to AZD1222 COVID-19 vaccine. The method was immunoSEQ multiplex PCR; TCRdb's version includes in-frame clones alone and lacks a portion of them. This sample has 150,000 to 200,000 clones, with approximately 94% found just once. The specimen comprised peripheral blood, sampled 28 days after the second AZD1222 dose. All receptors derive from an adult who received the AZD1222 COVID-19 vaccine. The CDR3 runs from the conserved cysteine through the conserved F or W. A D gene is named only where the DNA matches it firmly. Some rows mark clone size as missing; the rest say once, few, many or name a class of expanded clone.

cdr3_aa: CASSLVGAFQETQYF
cdr3_nt: TGTGCCAGCAGCCTAGTGGGAGCCTTCCAAGAGACCCAGTACTTC
v_call: TRBV11-2
clone_size: .
d_call: .
j_call: TRBJ2-5

cdr3_aa: CASTTPQGWNGYTF
cdr3_nt: TGTGCCAGCACCACCCCCCAGGGCTGGAATGGCTACACCTTC
v_call: TRBV28
clone_size: .
d_call: .
j_call: TRBJ1-2

cdr3_aa: CASSVGQGASYGYTF
cdr3_nt: TGTGCCAGCAGCGTAGGACAGGGGGCCTCCTATGGCTACACCTTC
v_call: TRBV9
clone_size: .
d_call: TRBD1
j_call: TRBJ1-2

cdr3_aa: CASSLEGAPSQPQHF
cdr3_nt: TGCGCCAGCAGCTTGGAGGGGGCGCCTAGTCAGCCCCAGCATTTT
v_call: TRBV5-1
clone_size: .
d_call: TRBD1
j_call: TRBJ1-5

cdr3_aa: CAISGSAYLYNEQFF
cdr3_nt: TGTGCCATCAGTGGATCGGCCTATCTCTACAATGAGCAGTTCTTC
v_call: TRBV10-3
clone_size: .
d_call: .
j_call: TRBJ2-1

cdr3_aa: CAWSPLDRQNTEAFF
cdr3_nt: TGTGCCTGGAGCCCTTTGGACAGACAGAACACTGAAGCTTTCTTT
v_call: TRBV30
clone_size: .
d_call: .
j_call: TRBJ1-1

cdr3_aa: CASSSTWEAFF
cdr3_nt: TGTGCCAGCAGCTCGACCTGGGAAGCTTTCTTT
v_call: TRBV28
clone_size: .
d_call: .
j_call: TRBJ1-1

cdr3_aa: CASSPSHIFYYEQYF
cdr3_nt: TGTGCCAGCAGCCCCTCCCACATCTTCTACTACGAGCAGTACTTC
v_call: TRBV11-2
clone_size: .
d_call: .
j_call: TRBJ2-7

cdr3_aa: CASSLERSYEQYF
cdr3_nt: TGTGCCAGCAGTTTAGAAAGAAGCTACGAGCAGTACTTC
v_call: TRBV12-3/TRBV12-4
clone_size: once
d_call: .
j_call: TRBJ2-7

cdr3_aa: CASSRPSAGKSYEQYF
cdr3_nt: TGTGCCAGTAGTAGACCGTCGGCAGGCAAATCCTACGAGCAGTACTTC
v_call: TRBV19
clone_size: .
d_call: .
j_call: TRBJ2-7

cdr3_aa: CASIAEGFGANVLTF
cdr3_nt: TGCGCCAGTATAGCGGAAGGGTTTGGGGCCAACGTCCTGACTTTC
v_call: TRBV10-2
clone_size: .
d_call: .
j_call: TRBJ2-6

cdr3_aa: CASSSRQTGSYEQYF
cdr3_nt: TGTGCCAGCAGTTCGCGGCAGACAGGGAGCTACGAGCAGTACTTC
v_call: TRBV27
clone_size: few
d_call: TRBD1
j_call: TRBJ2-7

cdr3_aa: CAISESKGEAYEQYF
cdr3_nt: TGTGCCATCAGTGAGTCAAAAGGGGAAGCCTACGAGCAGTACTTC
v_call: TRBV10-3
clone_size: .
d_call: .
j_call: TRBJ2-7

cdr3_aa: CASVRGGNTEAFF
cdr3_nt: TGTGCCTCGGTTAGGGGAGGGAACACTGAAGCTTTCTTT
v_call: TRBV30
clone_size: .
d_call: .
j_call: TRBJ1-1

cdr3_aa: CASSIVGAWTDTQYF
cdr3_nt: TGTGCCAGTAGTATAGTGGGAGCCTGGACAGATACGCAGTATTTT
v_call: TRBV19
clone_size: .
d_call: .
j_call: TRBJ2-3

cdr3_aa: CASALPGGGTGELFF
cdr3_nt: TGCGCCAGCGCCCTCCCGGGGGGCGGAACCGGGGAGCTGTTTTTT
v_call: TRBV4-1
clone_size: .
d_call: .
j_call: TRBJ2-2

cdr3_aa: CASSLEGGRAEQYF
cdr3_nt: TGTGCCAGCAGCTTAGAAGGCGGGAGGGCCGAGCAGTACTTC
v_call: TRBV7-2
clone_size: .
d_call: TRBD2
j_call: TRBJ2-7

cdr3_aa: CASSRTSGIPSYNEQFF
cdr3_nt: TGTGCCAGCAGTCGGACTAGCGGGATTCCCTCCTACAATGAGCAGTTCTTC
v_call: TRBV27
clone_size: .
d_call: TRBD2
j_call: TRBJ2-1

cdr3_aa: CASSPPVEDTQYF
cdr3_nt: TGTGCCAGCTCACCACCGGTAGAGGATACGCAGTATTTT
v_call: TRBV18
clone_size: .
d_call: .
j_call: TRBJ2-3

cdr3_aa: CASSEPEGSYEQYF
cdr3_nt: TGTGCCAGCAGTGAACCTGAGGGCTCCTACGAGCAGTACTTC
v_call: TRBV6-1
clone_size: .
d_call: .
j_call: TRBJ2-7

cdr3_aa: CSVGGQTFPEQYF
cdr3_nt: TGCAGCGTTGGGGGACAGACTTTCCCCGAGCAGTACTTC
v_call: TRBV29-1
clone_size: .
d_call: TRBD1
j_call: TRBJ2-7

cdr3_aa: CASSQVTGEKLFF
cdr3_nt: TGCGCCAGCAGCCAGGTTACAGGGGAAAAACTGTTTTTT
v_call: TRBV4-1
clone_size: .
d_call: .
j_call: TRBJ1-4

cdr3_aa: CASSEMDGTEAFF
cdr3_nt: TGTGCCAGCAGTGAAATGGATGGGACTGAAGCTTTCTTT
v_call: TRBV2
clone_size: .
d_call: .
j_call: TRBJ1-1

cdr3_aa: CASSFQPGTDTQYF
cdr3_nt: TGTGCCAGCAGTTTCCAACCTGGCACAGATACGCAGTATTTT
v_call: TRBV6-5
clone_size: .
d_call: .
j_call: TRBJ2-3

cdr3_aa: CASSPGLAVPLAKNIQYF
cdr3_nt: TGCGCCAGCAGCCCAGGACTAGCGGTACCTCTAGCCAAAAACATTCAGTACTTC
v_call: TRBV4-1
clone_size: once
d_call: TRBD2
j_call: TRBJ2-4

cdr3_aa: CAWSPTMGGEQYF
cdr3_nt: TGTGCCTGGAGTCCCACGATGGGAGGAGAGCAGTACTTC
v_call: TRBV30
clone_size: .
d_call: .
j_call: TRBJ2-7

cdr3_aa: CASSGIGAGRNEQFF
cdr3_nt: TGTGCCAGCAGTGGGATAGGGGCGGGTCGCAATGAGCAGTTCTTC
v_call: TRBV28
clone_size: .
d_call: .
j_call: TRBJ2-1

cdr3_aa: CAWSRTGVRGETQYF
cdr3_nt: TGTGCCTGGAGTAGGACGGGAGTACGGGGGGAGACCCAGTACTTC
v_call: TRBV30
clone_size: .
d_call: .
j_call: TRBJ2-5

cdr3_aa: CASSRRATDTQYF
cdr3_nt: TGTGCCAGCAGCCGAAGGGCCACAGATACGCAGTATTTT
v_call: TRBV7-9
clone_size: .
d_call: .
j_call: TRBJ2-3

cdr3_aa: CASSPLETASNYGYTF
cdr3_nt: TGTGCCAGCTCACCACTCGAGACAGCATCTAACTATGGCTACACCTTC
v_call: TRBV18
clone_size: .
d_call: .
j_call: TRBJ1-2

cdr3_aa: CASSPFGGSEGTEAFF
cdr3_nt: TGTGCCAGCAGTCCCTTCGGTGGGAGCGAGGGCACTGAAGCTTTCTTT
v_call: TRBV7-9
clone_size: .
d_call: .
j_call: TRBJ1-1

cdr3_aa: CASSPGGAGANVLTF
cdr3_nt: TGTGCCAGCAGTCCAGGGGGCGCTGGGGCCAACGTCCTGACTTTC
v_call: TRBV6-2/TRBV6-3
clone_size: .
d_call: TRBD1
j_call: TRBJ2-6

cdr3_aa: CASSLDSLYEQYF
cdr3_nt: TGTGCCAGCAGCTTGGACAGCCTCTACGAGCAGTACTTC
v_call: TRBV12-3/TRBV12-4
clone_size: .
d_call: .
j_call: TRBJ2-7